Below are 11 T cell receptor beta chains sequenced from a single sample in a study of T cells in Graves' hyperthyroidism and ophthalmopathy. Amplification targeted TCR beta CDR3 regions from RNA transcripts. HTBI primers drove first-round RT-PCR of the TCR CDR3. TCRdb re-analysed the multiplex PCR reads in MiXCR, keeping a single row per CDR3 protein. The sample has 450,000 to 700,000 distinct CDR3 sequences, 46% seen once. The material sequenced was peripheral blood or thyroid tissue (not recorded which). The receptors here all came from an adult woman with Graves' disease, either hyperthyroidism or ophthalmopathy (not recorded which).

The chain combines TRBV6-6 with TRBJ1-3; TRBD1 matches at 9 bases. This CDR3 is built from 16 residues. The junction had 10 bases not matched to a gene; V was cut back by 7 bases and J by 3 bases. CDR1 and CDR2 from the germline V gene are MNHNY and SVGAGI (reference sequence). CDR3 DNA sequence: TGTGCCAGCACCGAGACAGGGGGGAATTTTGGAAACACCATATATTTT. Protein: CASTETGGNFGNTIYF.

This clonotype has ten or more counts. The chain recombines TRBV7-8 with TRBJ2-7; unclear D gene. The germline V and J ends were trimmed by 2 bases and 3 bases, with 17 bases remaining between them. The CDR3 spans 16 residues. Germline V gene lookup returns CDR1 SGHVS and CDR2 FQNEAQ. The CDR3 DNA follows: TGTGCCAGCAGCTTATCGGCCGGTGGTTGGGGCTACGAGCAGTACTTC. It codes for CASSLSAGGWGYEQYF.

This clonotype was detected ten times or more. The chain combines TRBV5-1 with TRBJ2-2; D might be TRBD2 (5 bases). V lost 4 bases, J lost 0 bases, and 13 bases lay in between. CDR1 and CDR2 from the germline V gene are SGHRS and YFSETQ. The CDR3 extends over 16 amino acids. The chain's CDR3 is CASSAPERANTGELFF. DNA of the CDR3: TGCGCCAGCAGCGCCCCTGAGAGGGCGAACACCGGGGAGCTGTTTTTT.

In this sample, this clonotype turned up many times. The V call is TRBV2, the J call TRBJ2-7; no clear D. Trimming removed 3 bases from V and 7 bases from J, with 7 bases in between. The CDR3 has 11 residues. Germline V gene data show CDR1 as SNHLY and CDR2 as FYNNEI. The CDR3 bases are TGTGCCAGCAGTGACTACTTGGAGCAGTACTTC. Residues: CASSDYLEQYF.

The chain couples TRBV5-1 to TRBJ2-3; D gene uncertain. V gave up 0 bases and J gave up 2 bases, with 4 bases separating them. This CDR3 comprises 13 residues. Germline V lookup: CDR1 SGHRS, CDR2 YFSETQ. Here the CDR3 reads CASSLDTTDTQYF. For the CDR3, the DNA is TGCGCCAGCAGCTTGGACACCACAGATACGCAGTATTTT.

The CDR3 nucleotides read TGTGCCAGCAGCCTAGGCCGCAGGGGGCAGTACTTC. Translating it yields CASSLGRRGQYF. V gene TRBV7-9 combines with J gene TRBJ2-7, with TRBD1 as a possible D gene (6 bases). Germline lookup yields CDR1 SEHNR and CDR2 FQNEAQ (reference sequence). This CDR3 contains 12 residues. The V gene lost 5 bases and the J gene lost 9 bases, with 14 bases spanning the gap. Full variable domain (remainder filled in from reference TRBV7-9 and TRBJ2-7): DTGVSQNPRHKITKRGQNVTFRCDPISEHNRLYWYRQTLGQGPEFLTYFQNEAQLEKSRLLSDRFSAERPKGSFSTLEIQRTEQGDSAMYLCASSLGRRGQYFGPGTRLTVT.

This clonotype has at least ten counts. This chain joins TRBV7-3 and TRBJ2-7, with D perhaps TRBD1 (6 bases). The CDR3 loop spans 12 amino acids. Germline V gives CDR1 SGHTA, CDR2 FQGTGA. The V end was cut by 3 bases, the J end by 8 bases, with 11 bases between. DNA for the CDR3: TGTGCCAGCAGCTTCACAGGGTCCCAGCAGTACTTC. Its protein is CASSFTGSQQYF.

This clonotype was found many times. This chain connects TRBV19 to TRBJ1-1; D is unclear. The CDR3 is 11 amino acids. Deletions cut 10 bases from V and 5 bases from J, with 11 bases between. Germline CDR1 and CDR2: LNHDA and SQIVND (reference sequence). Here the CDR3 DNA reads TGTGCCACACTAGCGGGGACTGAAGCTTTCTTT. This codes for CATLAGTEAFF.

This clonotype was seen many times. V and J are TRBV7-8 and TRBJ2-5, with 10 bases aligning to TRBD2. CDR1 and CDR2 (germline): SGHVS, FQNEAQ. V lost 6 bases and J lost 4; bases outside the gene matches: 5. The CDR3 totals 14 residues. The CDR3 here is CASSQREGLETQYF. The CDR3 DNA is TGTGCCAGCAGTCAGCGGGAGGGCCTAGAGACCCAGTACTTC. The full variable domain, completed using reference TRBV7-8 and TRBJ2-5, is GAGVSQSPRYKVAKRGQDVALRCDPISGHVSLFWYQQALGQGPEFLTYFQNEAQLDKSGLPSDRFFAERPEGSVSTLKIQRTQQEDSAVYLCASSQREGLETQYFGPGTRLLVL.

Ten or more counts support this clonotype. This CDR3 reads CASRTGTGAPQETQYF. In DNA, the CDR3 is TGTGCCAGCAGGACCGGGACAGGGGCGCCCCAAGAGACCCAGTACTTC. The gene calls are TRBV7-3 and TRBJ2-5; 10 bases line up with TRBD1. The J segment lost 1 base and the V segment lost 6 bases, leaving 8 bases of the junction unmatched. The CDR3 length is 16 residues. Germline V gene lookup returns CDR1 SGHTA and CDR2 FQGTGA. The full variable domain, with the rest looked up from reference TRBV7-3 and TRBJ2-5, is GAGVSQTPSNKVTEKGKYVELRCDPISGHTALYWYRQSLGQGPEFLIYFQGTGAADDSGLPNDRFFAVRPEGSVSTLKIQRTERGDSAVYLCASRTGTGAPQETQYFGPGTRLLVL.

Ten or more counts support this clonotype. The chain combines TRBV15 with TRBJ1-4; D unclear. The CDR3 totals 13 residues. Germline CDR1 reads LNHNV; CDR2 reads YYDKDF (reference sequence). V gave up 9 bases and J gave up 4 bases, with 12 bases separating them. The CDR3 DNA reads TGTGCCACGACCGGCATGGGTAATGAAAAACTGTTTTTT. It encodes CATTGMGNEKLFF.